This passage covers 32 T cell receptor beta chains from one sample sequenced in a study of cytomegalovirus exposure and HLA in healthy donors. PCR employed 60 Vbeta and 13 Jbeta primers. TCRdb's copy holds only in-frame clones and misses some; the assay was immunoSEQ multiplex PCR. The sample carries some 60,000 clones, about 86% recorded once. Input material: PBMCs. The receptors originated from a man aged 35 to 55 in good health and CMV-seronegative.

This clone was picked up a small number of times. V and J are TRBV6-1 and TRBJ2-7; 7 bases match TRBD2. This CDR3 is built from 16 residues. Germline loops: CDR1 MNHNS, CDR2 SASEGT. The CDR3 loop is CASREGPAGSSYEQYV. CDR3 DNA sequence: TGTGCCAGCAGAGAAGGGCCAGCGGGAAGCTCCTACGAGCAGTACGTC.

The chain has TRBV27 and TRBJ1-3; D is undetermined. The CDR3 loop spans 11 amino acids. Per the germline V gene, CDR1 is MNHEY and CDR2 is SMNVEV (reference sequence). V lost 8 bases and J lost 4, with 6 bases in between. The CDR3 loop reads CASRRGNTIYF. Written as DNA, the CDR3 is TGTGCCAGCCGCCGGGGAAACACCATATATTTT.

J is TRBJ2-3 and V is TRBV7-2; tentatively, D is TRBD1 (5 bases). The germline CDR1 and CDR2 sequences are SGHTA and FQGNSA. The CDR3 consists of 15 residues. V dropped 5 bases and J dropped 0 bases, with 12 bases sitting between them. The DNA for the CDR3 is TGTGCCAGCAGCACGACAGCTTCTAGCACAGATACGCAGTATTTT. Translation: CASSTTASSTDTQYF. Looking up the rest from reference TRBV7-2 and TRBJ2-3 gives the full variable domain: GAGVSQSPSNKVTEKGKDVELRCDPISGHTALYWYRQSLGQGLEFLIYFQGNSAPDKSGLPSDRFSAERTGGSVSTLTIQRTQQEDSAVYLCASSTTASSTDTQYFGPGTRLTVL.

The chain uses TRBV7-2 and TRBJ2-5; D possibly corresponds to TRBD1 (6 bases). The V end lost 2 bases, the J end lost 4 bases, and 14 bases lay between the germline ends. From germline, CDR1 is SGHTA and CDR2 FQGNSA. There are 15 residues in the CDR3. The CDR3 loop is CASSLRTVSGETQYF. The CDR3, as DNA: TGTGCCAGCAGCTTACGGACAGTGTCTGGAGAGACCCAGTACTTC.

CDR3 sequence reads: CASSTGTGRNSPLHF. The CDR3 DNA reads as TGTGCCAGCAGCACCGGGACAGGGAGAAATTCACCCCTCCACTTT. The chain employs TRBV25-1 and TRBJ1-6; TRBD1 matches at 9 bases. V lost 6 bases, J lost 7 bases, and 7 bases stayed unmatched. The CDR3 totals 15 residues. Per germline, CDR1 MGHDK and CDR2 SYGVNS.

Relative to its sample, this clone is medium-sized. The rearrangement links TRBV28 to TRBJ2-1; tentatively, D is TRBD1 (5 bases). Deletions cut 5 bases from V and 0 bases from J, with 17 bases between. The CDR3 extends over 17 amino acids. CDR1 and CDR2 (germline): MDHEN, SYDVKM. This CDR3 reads CASSGQGPFRSYNEQFF. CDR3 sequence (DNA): TGTGCCAGCAGTGGACAAGGGCCCTTTCGCTCCTACAATGAGCAGTTCTTC.

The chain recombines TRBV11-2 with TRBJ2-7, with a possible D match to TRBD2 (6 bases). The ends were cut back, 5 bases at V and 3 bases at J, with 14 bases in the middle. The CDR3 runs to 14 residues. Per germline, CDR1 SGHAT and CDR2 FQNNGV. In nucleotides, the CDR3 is TGTGCCAGCAGCGCAGAGTTCGGGAGCTACGAGCAGTACTTC. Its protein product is CASSAEFGSYEQYF. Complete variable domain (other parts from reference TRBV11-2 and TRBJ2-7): EAGVAQSPRYKIIEKRQSVAFWCNPISGHATLYWYQQILGQGPKLLIQFQNNGVVDDSQLPKDRFSAERLKGVDSTLKIQPAKLEDSAVYLCASSAEFGSYEQYFGPGTRLTVT.

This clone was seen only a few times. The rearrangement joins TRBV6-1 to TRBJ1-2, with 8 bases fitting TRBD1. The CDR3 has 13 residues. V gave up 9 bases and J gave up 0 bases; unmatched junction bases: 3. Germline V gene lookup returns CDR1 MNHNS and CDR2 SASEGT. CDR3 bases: TGTGCCAGTTCAGGGGGCTCTAACTATGGCTACACCTTC. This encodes CASSGGSNYGYTF.

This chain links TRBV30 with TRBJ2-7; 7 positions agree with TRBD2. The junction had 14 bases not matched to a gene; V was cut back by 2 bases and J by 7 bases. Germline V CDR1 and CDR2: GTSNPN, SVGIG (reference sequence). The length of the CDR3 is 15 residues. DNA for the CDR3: TGTGCCTGGAGTTGGGGAGGGACCGACGCGTTTGAGCAGTACGTC. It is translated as CAWSWGGTDAFEQYV.

CDR3 in amino acids: CASSRVRQSSNQPQHF. The CDR3 bases are TGTGCCAGTAGTAGAGTACGACAGAGTAGCAATCAGCCCCAGCATTTT. The V and J genes are TRBV19 and TRBJ1-5; possible D gene TRBD1, 5 bases. The germline gives CDR1 LNHDA, CDR2 SQIVND (reference sequence). V lost 4 bases and J lost 0, with 13 bases in between. The CDR3 contains 16 residues. The full variable domain, with the rest looked up from reference TRBV19 and TRBJ1-5, is DGGITQSPKYLFRKEGQNVTLSCEQNLNHDAMYWYRQDPGQGLRLIYYSQIVNDFQKGDIAEGYSVSREKKESFPLTVTSAQKNPTAFYLCASSRVRQSSNQPQHFGDGTRLSIL.

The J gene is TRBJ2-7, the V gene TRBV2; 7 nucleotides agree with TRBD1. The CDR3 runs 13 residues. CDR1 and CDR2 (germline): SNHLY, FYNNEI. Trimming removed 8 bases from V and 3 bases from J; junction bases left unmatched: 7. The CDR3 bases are TGTGCCAGCGTGGGACAGATTAGCTACGAGCAGTACTTC. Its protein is CASVGQISYEQYF.

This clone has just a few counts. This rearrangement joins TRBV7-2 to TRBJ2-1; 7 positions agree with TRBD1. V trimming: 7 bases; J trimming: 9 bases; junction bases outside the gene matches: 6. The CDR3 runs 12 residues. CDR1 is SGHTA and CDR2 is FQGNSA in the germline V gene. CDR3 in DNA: TGTGCCAGCAATGACAGGGTCGGTGAGCAGTTCTTC. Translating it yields CASNDRVGEQFF.

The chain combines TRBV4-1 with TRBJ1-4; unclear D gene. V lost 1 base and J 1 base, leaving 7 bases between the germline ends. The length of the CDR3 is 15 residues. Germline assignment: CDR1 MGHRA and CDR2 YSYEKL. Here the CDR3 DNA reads TGCGCCAGCAGCCAAGTTGCAGGAACTAATGAAAAACTGTTTTTT. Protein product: CASSQVAGTNEKLFF.

CDR3 loop: CASSLNQGLLTDTQYF. CDR3 in DNA: TGTGCCAGCAGCTTAAACCAGGGCCTATTAACAGATACGCAGTATTTT. The chain is built from TRBV7-9 and TRBJ2-3, with D tentatively TRBD1 (5 bases). The CDR3 runs 16 residues. CDR1 is SEHNR and CDR2 is FQNEAQ in the germline V gene (reference sequence). V lost 2 bases and J lost 3, with 15 bases in between.

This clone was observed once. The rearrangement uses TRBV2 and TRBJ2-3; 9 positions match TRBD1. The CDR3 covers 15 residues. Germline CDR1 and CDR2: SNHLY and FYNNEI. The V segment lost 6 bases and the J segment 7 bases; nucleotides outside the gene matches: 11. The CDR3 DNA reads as TGTGCCAGCAGCTCGGACAGGGGAGGAAGGAATACGCAGTATTTT. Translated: CASSSDRGGRNTQYF.

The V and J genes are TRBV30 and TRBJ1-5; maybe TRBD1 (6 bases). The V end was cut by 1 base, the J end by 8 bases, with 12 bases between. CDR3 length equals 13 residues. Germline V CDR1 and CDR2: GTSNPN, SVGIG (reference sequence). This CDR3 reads CAWSATGWEPQHF. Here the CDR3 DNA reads TGTGCCTGGAGTGCAACAGGGTGGGAGCCCCAGCATTTT.

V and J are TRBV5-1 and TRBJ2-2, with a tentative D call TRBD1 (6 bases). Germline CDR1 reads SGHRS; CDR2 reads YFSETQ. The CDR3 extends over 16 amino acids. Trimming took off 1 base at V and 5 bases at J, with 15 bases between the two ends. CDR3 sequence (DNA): TGCGCCAGCAGCTTGTTTAGTCACACAGGGACCGGGGAGCTGTTTTTT. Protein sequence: CASSLFSHTGTGELFF.

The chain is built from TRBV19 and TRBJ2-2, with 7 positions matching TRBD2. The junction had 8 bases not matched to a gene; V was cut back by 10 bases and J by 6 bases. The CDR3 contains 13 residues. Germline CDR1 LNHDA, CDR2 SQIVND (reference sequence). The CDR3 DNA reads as TGTGCCACCGAACGGGGGGTTTCCGGGGAGCTGTTTTTT. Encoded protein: CATERGVSGELFF.

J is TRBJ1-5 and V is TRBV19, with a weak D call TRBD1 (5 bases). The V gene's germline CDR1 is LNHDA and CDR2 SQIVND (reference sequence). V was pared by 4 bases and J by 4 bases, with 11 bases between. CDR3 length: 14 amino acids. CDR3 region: CASSKPGVNQPQHF. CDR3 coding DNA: TGTGCCAGTAGTAAGCCGGGGGTTAATCAGCCCCAGCATTTT.

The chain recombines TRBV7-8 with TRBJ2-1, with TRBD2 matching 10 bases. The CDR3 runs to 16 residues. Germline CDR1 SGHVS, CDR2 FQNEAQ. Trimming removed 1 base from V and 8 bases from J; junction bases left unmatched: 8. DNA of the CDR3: TGTGCCAGCAGCTTAGGGCAGCGGGGGGGTAGAGATGAGCAGTTCTTC. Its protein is CASSLGQRGGRDEQFF.

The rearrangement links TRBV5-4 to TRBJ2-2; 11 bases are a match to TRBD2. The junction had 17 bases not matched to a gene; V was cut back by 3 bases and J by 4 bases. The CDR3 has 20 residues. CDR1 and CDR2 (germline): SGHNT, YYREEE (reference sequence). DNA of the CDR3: TGTGCCAGCAGCTCACACGCGGGGCTAGCGGGGGGTCCGGGCACCGGGGAGCTGTTTTTT. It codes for CASSSHAGLAGGPGTGELFF.

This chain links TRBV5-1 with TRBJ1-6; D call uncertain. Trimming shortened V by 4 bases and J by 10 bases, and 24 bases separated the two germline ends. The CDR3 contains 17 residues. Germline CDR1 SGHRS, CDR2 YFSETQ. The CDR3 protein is CASSPPRGPGGESPLHF. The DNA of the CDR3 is TGCGCCAGCAGCCCCCCGAGAGGGCCTGGCGGAGAATCACCCCTCCACTTT.

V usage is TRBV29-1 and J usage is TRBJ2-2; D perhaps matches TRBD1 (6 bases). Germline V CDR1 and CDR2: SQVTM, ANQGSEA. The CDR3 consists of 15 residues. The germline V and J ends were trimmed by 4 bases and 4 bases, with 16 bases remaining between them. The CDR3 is CSVVGRGSGTGELFF. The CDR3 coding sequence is TGCAGCGTTGTGGGCAGGGGATCGGGCACCGGGGAGCTGTTTTTT.

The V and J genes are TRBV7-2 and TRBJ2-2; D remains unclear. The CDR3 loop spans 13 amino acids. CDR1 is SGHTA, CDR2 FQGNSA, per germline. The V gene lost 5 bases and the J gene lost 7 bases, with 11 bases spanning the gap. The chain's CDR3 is CASSRKADGELFF. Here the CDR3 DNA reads TGTGCCAGCAGCCGAAAGGCGGACGGGGAGCTGTTTTTT. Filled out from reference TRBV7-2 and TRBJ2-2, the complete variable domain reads GAGVSQSPSNKVTEKGKDVELRCDPISGHTALYWYRQSLGQGLEFLIYFQGNSAPDKSGLPSDRFSAERTGGSVSTLTIQRTQQEDSAVYLCASSRKADGELFFGEGSRLTVL.

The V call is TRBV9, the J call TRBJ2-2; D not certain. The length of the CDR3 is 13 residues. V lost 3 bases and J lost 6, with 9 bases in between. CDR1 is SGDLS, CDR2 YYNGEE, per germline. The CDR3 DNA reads TGTGCCAGCAGCGAGACTCTCTCCGGGGAGCTGTTTTTT. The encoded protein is CASSETLSGELFF.

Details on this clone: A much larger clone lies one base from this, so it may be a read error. The DNA of the CDR3 is TGTGCCAGCAGCTTAGGGACAGGGGGTGGCTACACCTTC. Translated, it gives CASSLGTGGGYTF. This chain uses TRBV7-9 with TRBJ1-2, with 10 bases identical to TRBD1. Germline V gene sequence: CDR1 SEHNR, CDR2 FQNEAQ (reference sequence). The CDR3 is 13 residues long. V gave up 1 base and J gave up 7 bases; unmatched junction bases: 0. The full variable domain, rest sourced from reference TRBV7-9 and TRBJ1-2, is DTGVSQNPRHKITKRGQNVTFRCDPISEHNRLYWYRQTLGQGPEFLTYFQNEAQLEKSRLLSDRFSAERPKGSFSTLEIQRTEQGDSAMYLCASSLGTGGGYTFGSGTRLTVV.

Here the CDR3 DNA reads TGTGCCAGCAGGGGCACAGGCCCAGGGGGTAACGAGCAGTACGTC. It codes for CASRGTGPGGNEQYV. The chain uses TRBV6-6 and TRBJ2-7, with 7 bases fitting TRBD1. The CDR3 covers 15 residues. The germline V gene encodes CDR1 MNHNY and CDR2 SVGAGI (reference sequence). The trim removed 6 bases at V and 5 bases at J, leaving 13 bases unmatched.

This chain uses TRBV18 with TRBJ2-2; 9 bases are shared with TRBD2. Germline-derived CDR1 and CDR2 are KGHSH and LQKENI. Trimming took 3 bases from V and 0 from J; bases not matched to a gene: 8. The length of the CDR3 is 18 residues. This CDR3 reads CASSPSPAGGTNTGELFF. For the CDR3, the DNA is TGTGCCAGCTCACCTTCACCGGCGGGGGGGACGAACACCGGGGAGCTGTTTTTT.

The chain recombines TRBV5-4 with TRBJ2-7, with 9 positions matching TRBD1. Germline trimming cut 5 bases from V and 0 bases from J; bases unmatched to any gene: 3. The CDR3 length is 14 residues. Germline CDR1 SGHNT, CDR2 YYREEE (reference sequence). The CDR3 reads CASSRDRVSYEQYF. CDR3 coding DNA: TGTGCCAGCAGTAGGGACAGGGTCTCCTACGAGCAGTACTTC. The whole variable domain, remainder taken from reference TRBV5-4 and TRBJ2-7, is ETGVTQSPTHLIKTRGQQVTLRCSSQSGHNTVSWYQQALGQGPQFIFQYYREEENGRGNFPPRFSGLQFPNYSSELNVNALELDDSALYLCASSRDRVSYEQYFGPGTRLTVT.

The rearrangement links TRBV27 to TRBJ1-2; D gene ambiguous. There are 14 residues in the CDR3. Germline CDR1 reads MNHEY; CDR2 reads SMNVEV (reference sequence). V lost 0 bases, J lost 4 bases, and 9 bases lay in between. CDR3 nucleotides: TGTGCCAGCAGTTTATCGGCAGGAGGCTATGGCTACACCTTC. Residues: CASSLSAGGYGYTF.

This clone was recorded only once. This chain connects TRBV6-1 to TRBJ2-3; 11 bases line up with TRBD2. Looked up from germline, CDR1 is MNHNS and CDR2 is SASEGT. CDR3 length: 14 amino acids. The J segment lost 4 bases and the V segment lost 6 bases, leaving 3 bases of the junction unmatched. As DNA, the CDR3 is TGTGCCAGCAGAACTAGCGGGGGCTCAGATACGCAGTATTTT. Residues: CASRTSGGSDTQYF.

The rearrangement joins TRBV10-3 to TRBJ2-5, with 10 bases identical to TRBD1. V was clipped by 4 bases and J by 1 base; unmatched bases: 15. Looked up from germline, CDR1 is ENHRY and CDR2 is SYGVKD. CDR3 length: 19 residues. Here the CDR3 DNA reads TGTGCCATCAGTGGACAGGGGGCAGGTAGTAGCGCCTCCCAAGAGACCCAGTACTTC. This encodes CAISGQGAGSSASQETQYF.